The 25 T cell receptor beta chains in this list originate from one sample, sequenced in a study of T-cell memory formation after mild COVID-19. MiXCR, run by TCRdb on the 5' RACE reads, gives a single entry per CDR3 protein. Seen here are under 550,000 distinct CDR3 sequences, around a sixth observed once, and the top ten hold 12%. Sequenced input: PBMCs or a T cell subset sorted from them (not recorded which). These receptors were obtained from an adult woman who had mild COVID-19 (a few samples of this study predate the infection). Cell type and time point are not known.

The sample holds a few counts of this clonotype. The chain joins TRBV19 to TRBJ1-5; TRBD1 agrees at 10 bases. The CDR3 has 14 amino acids. V dropped 7 bases and J dropped 7; count of bases not matched to a gene: 7. Germline assignment: CDR1 LNHDA and CDR2 SQIVND (reference sequence). CDR3 bases: TGTGCCAGTACTAGGGACAGGGGAAAGCAGCCCCAGCATTTT. Its protein is CASTRDRGKQPQHF.

V usage is TRBV27 and J usage is TRBJ1-2, with 9 bases aligning to TRBD1. The trim removed 5 bases at V and 6 bases at J, leaving 10 bases unmatched. Germline loops: CDR1 MNHEY, CDR2 SMNVEV (reference sequence). There are 15 residues in the CDR3. The chain's CDR3 is CASSTPGTGNNGYTF. The CDR3 coding sequence is TGTGCCAGCAGTACACCCGGGACAGGGAATAATGGCTACACCTTC.

The chain is built from TRBV12-3 or TRBV12-4 and TRBJ2-7; possibly TRBD2 for D (7 bases). This CDR3 has 14 residues. The germline V and J ends were trimmed by 1 base and 2 bases, with 9 bases remaining between them. The CDR3 nucleotides read TGTGCCAGCAGTTTAGGGGGGGGGCCCTACGAGCAGTACTTC. Translation gives CASSLGGGPYEQYF.

V is TRBV5-1 and J is TRBJ2-3; 8 bases line up with TRBD2. CDR1 SGHRS and CDR2 YFSETQ come from the germline V gene. J lost 4 bases, V lost 4 bases, and 5 bases had no gene match. This CDR3 comprises 14 residues. In DNA, the CDR3 is TGCGCCAGCAGCAGGGCGGGGGGCGCAGATACGCAGTATTTT. Translation gives CASSRAGGADTQYF.

This clonotype was picked up many times. This chain connects TRBV7-9 to TRBJ1-1; 7 nucleotides line up with TRBD1. The CDR3 sequence is 14 residues long. From germline, CDR1 is SEHNR and CDR2 FQNEAQ (reference sequence). V shed 5 bases and J 4 bases; nucleotides not matched to a gene: 7. The CDR3 spells CASSPRQGTTEAFF. DNA for the CDR3: TGTGCCAGCAGCCCCCGACAGGGAACCACTGAAGCTTTCTTT.

The genes are TRBV5-1 and TRBJ1-1; no clear D. Trimming took off 4 bases at V and 3 bases at J, with 13 bases between the two ends. The CDR3 covers 14 residues. Germline V gene sequence: CDR1 SGHRS, CDR2 YFSETQ. The CDR3 loop reads CASSLKTWDTEAFF. CDR3 nucleotide sequence: TGCGCCAGCAGCCTGAAGACATGGGACACTGAAGCTTTCTTT.

V is TRBV30 and J is TRBJ1-1; no definite D call. Germline lookup yields CDR1 GTSNPN and CDR2 SVGIG (reference sequence). The V and J ends lost 5 bases and 4 bases respectively, with 11 bases between them. This CDR3 is built from 12 residues. The CDR3, as DNA: TGTGCCTGGGATAGGACGGCCACTGAAGCTTTCTTT. Translating it yields CAWDRTATEAFF.

This clonotype occurred a few times. The gene calls are TRBV27 and TRBJ1-6; the match to TRBD1 covers 8 bases. V lost 0 bases and J lost 10; bases outside the gene matches: 11. The CDR3 contains 17 residues. Germline V gene lookup returns CDR1 MNHEY and CDR2 SMNVEV (reference sequence). CDR3: CASSLSGRTGNYSPLHF. CDR3 nucleotide sequence: TGTGCCAGCAGTTTATCTGGGAGGACAGGGAATTACTCACCCCTCCACTTT.

This clonotype was seen repeatedly, ten times or more. The rearrangement uses TRBV12-3 or TRBV12-4 and TRBJ2-6, with unresolved D. V gave up 3 bases and J gave up 1 base, with 7 bases separating them. This CDR3 has 15 amino acids. The DNA for the CDR3 is TGTGCCAGCAGTTTTTATCAGTCTGGGGCCAACGTCCTGACTTTC. Translating gives CASSFYQSGANVLTF.

This chain joins TRBV5-1 and TRBJ2-1, with a possible D match to TRBD2 (6 bases). Trimming left V 3 bases short and J 6 bases short, with 10 bases between. Looked up from germline, CDR1 is SGHRS and CDR2 is YFSETQ. The CDR3 totals 13 residues. The CDR3: CASSWVAANEQFF. In nucleotides, the CDR3 is TGCGCCAGCAGCTGGGTAGCGGCCAATGAGCAGTTCTTC.

This clonotype was detected ten times or more. The chain uses TRBV12-3 or TRBV12-4 and TRBJ2-1; D possibly corresponds to TRBD2 (6 bases). Trimming stripped 6 bases from V and 7 bases from J, with 13 bases between. This CDR3 comprises 13 residues. The CDR3 coding sequence is TGTGCCAGCAGGGAGACGGAGGGGAATGAGCAGTTCTTC. It codes for CASRETEGNEQFF.

The chain employs TRBV7-9 and TRBJ2-5; 7 bases match TRBD2. With 6 bases clipped from V and 3 bases from J, the junction kept 10 bases outside the gene matches. Germline V gene data show CDR1 as SEHNR and CDR2 as FQNEAQ (reference sequence). This CDR3 region has 15 residues. CDR3 amino acids: CASSSPGGVEETQYF. In DNA, the CDR3 is TGTGCCAGCAGTTCCCCGGGGGGAGTAGAAGAGACCCAGTACTTC.

This clonotype appeared a few times. Here the CDR3 DNA reads TGTGCCAGCAGCAACCGACTAGCGGGACAAGAGACCCAGTACTTC. Residues: CASSNRLAGQETQYF. This sequence joins TRBV4-2 and TRBJ2-5, with TRBD2 matching 11 bases. This CDR3 spans 15 amino acids. J gave up 2 bases and V 5 bases, and 4 bases lay outside the gene matches. CDR1 LGHNA and CDR2 YNFKEQ come from the germline V gene.

This clonotype was observed a few times. The chain recombines TRBV6-6 with TRBJ1-2, with a tentative D call TRBD1 (5 bases). Between the trimmed V and J ends, which lost 5 bases and 8 bases, there was a span of 24 bases. The germline CDR1 and CDR2 sequences are MNHNY and SVGAGI (reference sequence). The length of the CDR3 is 16 residues. The CDR3 bases are TGTGCCAGCAGTCAGCGGATCCAGACAGCACGAGGGGGCTACACCTTC. It is translated as CASSQRIQTARGGYTF.

In its sample, this clonotype was seen a few times. This chain connects TRBV10-3 to TRBJ1-2, with unresolved D. V lost 2 bases to trimming and J lost 0 bases, with 7 bases between them. There are 14 residues in the CDR3. Germline CDR1 reads ENHRY; CDR2 reads SYGVKD. The CDR3 region is CAISETVANYGYTF. As DNA, the CDR3 is TGTGCCATCAGTGAGACAGTCGCTAACTATGGCTACACCTTC.

This clonotype turned up a few times. The gene calls are TRBV6-5 and TRBJ2-7; TRBD2 matches at 11 bases. The CDR3 is made up of 16 amino acids. J lost 0 bases, V lost 5 bases, and 6 bases had no gene match. The germline V gene encodes CDR1 MNHEY and CDR2 SVGAGI. The CDR3, as DNA: TGTGCCAGCAGTCACCCCGGGACTAGCGGCTCCTACGAGCAGTACTTC. Translated: CASSHPGTSGSYEQYF.

This clonotype was observed a few times. The V gene is TRBV6-6, the J gene TRBJ1-1; 7 nucleotides line up with TRBD1. The ends lost 0 bases at V and 2 bases at J; junction bases unmatched: 3. CDR1 is MNHNY, CDR2 SVGAGI, per germline (reference sequence). The CDR3 extends over 15 amino acids. The chain's CDR3 is CASSYSTGPNTEAFF. CDR3 nucleotide sequence: TGTGCCAGCAGTTACTCGACAGGGCCTAACACTGAAGCTTTCTTT.

This clonotype was counted a few times. The chain employs TRBV10-3 and TRBJ2-7; weak D call: TRBD1 (6 bases). The CDR3 is 12 residues long. The V end was cut by 10 bases, the J end by 0 bases, with 10 bases between. CDR1 and CDR2 (germline): ENHRY, SYGVKD. CDR3 in DNA: TGTGCCACTCAGACAGGCTCCTACGAGCAGTACTTC. Translated, it gives CATQTGSYEQYF.

J is TRBJ1-1 and V is TRBV6-5, with D possibly matching TRBD1 (5 bases). Germline V CDR1 and CDR2: MNHEY, SVGAGI. The V gene lost 6 bases and the J gene lost 2 bases, with 13 bases spanning the gap. The CDR3 loop spans 14 amino acids. In nucleotides, the CDR3 is TGTGCCAGCAGCCGCGACGGGGGAAACACTGAAGCTTTCTTT. This sequence encodes CASSRDGGNTEAFF.

The chain uses TRBV18 and TRBJ1-5; unclear D gene. The CDR3 is 13 residues long. CDR1 is KGHSH, CDR2 LQKENI, per germline. The V and J ends lost 2 bases and 9 bases respectively, with 11 bases between them. CDR3 residues: CASSPRARGPQHF. CDR3 sequence (DNA): TGTGCCAGCTCACCAAGGGCCCGAGGGCCCCAGCATTTT.

This clonotype was recorded many times. The chain employs TRBV12-3 or TRBV12-4 and TRBJ2-7; D tentatively reads TRBD1 or TRBD2 (5 bases each). CDR3 size: 13 residues. Trimming removed 5 bases from V and 6 bases from J, with 14 bases in between. The CDR3, as DNA: TGTGCCAGCAGTCCCAGTGGGGGACGCGAGCAGTACTTC. Translated, it gives CASSPSGGREQYF.

This clonotype was seen a handful of times. The V and J genes are TRBV5-1 and TRBJ1-2; D is ambiguous. V was shortened by 5 bases and J by 3 bases, with 11 bases between the two germline ends. The CDR3 has 13 amino acids. Germline V CDR1 and CDR2: SGHRS, YFSETQ. The CDR3 sequence is CASRDQEYYGYTF. The CDR3, as DNA: TGCGCCAGCAGGGATCAGGAATACTATGGCTACACCTTC.

The J gene is TRBJ1-1, the V gene TRBV5-1; D not certain. V was clipped by 0 bases and J by 7 bases, with 10 bases between them. The CDR3 extends over 13 amino acids. Germline CDR1 SGHRS, CDR2 YFSETQ. The CDR3 coding sequence is TGCGCCAGCAGCTTGGCCGTCCTTGGTGAAGCTTTCTTT. This encodes CASSLAVLGEAFF.

This clonotype appeared a few times. This chain connects TRBV14 to TRBJ2-3; D gene unclear. V was pared by 0 bases and J by 0 bases, with 10 bases between. CDR3 size: 16 residues. Germline V gene lookup returns CDR1 SGHDN and CDR2 FVKESK. The CDR3 DNA follows: TGTGCCAGCAGCCAAGAAGCTAGGTTGAGCACAGATACGCAGTATTTT. This codes for CASSQEARLSTDTQYF.

V and J are TRBV5-1 and TRBJ2-3; possibly TRBD1 for D (7 bases). The length of the CDR3 is 15 residues. V dropped 0 bases and J dropped 5 bases, with 13 bases sitting between them. Germline V gene sequence: CDR1 SGHRS, CDR2 YFSETQ. The CDR3 DNA follows: TGCGCCAGCAGCTTGGAGGGGGCCGGGGGAGATACGCAGTATTTT. This encodes CASSLEGAGGDTQYF.